This TCR beta chain came from a study of T-cell reconstitution after alpha-beta-depleted transplantation in children. Unmatched junction bases numbered 7, after V lost 4 bases and J lost 5 bases. The CDR3 runs to 15 residues. Germline V lookup: CDR1 SGHRS, CDR2 YFSETQ. This sample's TCRbeta library carried unique molecular identifier barcodes. A single record per CDR3 protein comes from TCRdb applying MiXCR to the PCR reads. Among approximately 200,000 distinct CDR3 sequences listed, just over 14% were seen once. This clonotype has only a few counts. The J gene is TRBJ2-1, the V gene TRBV5-1; TRBD1 matches at 9 bases. The sequenced sample was PBMCs from the stem cell graft donor, obtained from the stem cell graft. The TCR originated in a human donor who donated a stem cell graft to a child with acute lymphoblastic leukemia. CDR3 amino acids: CASSNGTGNNNEQFF. Here the CDR3 DNA reads TGCGCCAGCAGCAACGGGACAGGGAACAACAATGAGCAGTTCTTC.